Below are 24 T cell receptor beta chains sequenced from a single sample in a study of cytomegalovirus exposure and HLA in healthy donors. PCR involved 60 Vbeta and 13 Jbeta primers. Assay: immunoSEQ multiplex PCR; the TCRdb copy retains only in-frame clones and omits some. Of hundreds of thousands of clones detected, 75% to 90% appear once; the ten largest clones hold more than 0.6%. Sequencing input: PBMCs. Receptors were obtained from a boy younger than 10 in good health and CMV-seronegative.

The CDR3: CASSGASYNEQFF. CDR3 bases: TGTGCCAGCAGCGGAGCATCCTACAATGAGCAGTTCTTC. V usage is TRBV9 and J usage is TRBJ2-1; no clear D. Trimming cost V 3 bases and J 1 base, with 5 bases left between them. Per the germline V gene, CDR1 is SGDLS and CDR2 is YYNGEE. The CDR3 loop spans 13 amino acids. The complete variable domain, with remaining parts taken from reference TRBV9 and TRBJ2-1, reads DSGVTQTPKHLITATGQRVTLRCSPRSGDLSVYWYQQSLDQGLQFLIQYYNGEERAKGNILERFSAQQFPDLHSELNLSSLELGDSALYFCASSGASYNEQFFGPGTRLTVL.

This sequence joins TRBV5-6 and TRBJ2-3, with TRBD2 matching 7 bases. The ends lost 4 bases at V and 9 bases at J; junction bases unmatched: 8. CDR3 length: 13 amino acids. Germline V lookup: CDR1 SGHDT, CDR2 YYEEEE. The CDR3 region has the DNA TGTGCCAGCAGCCCGGTGACTAGCCAGACGCAGTATTTT. It translates to CASSPVTSQTQYF.

The chain is built from TRBV12-1 and TRBJ2-7; TRBD1, the table's D call, was not compared with the DNA. TRBV12-1 represents a pseudogene. The CDR3 runs to 14 residues. This CDR3 reads CASSRGQGAYEQYF. In DNA, the CDR3 is TGTGCCAGTAGTAGGGGACAGGGGGCCTACGAGCAGTACTTC.

The chain joins TRBV13 to TRBJ2-7; TRBD1 matches 8 bases. Trimming took 5 bases from V and 0 from J; bases not matched to a gene: 9. The CDR3 runs to 16 residues. Germline CDR1 PRHDT, CDR2 FYEKMQ (reference sequence). As DNA, the CDR3 is TGTGCCAGCAGCCTCCACCTTGGACAGGGCTCCTACGAGCAGTACTTC. It is translated as CASSLHLGQGSYEQYF.

Here the CDR3 reads CASTPPGNEQYF. The CDR3 DNA sequence: TGTGCCAGCACACCTCCGGGAAACGAGCAGTACTTC. This chain links TRBV2 with TRBJ2-5; D perhaps matches TRBD2 (5 bases). Judging by the DNA end, TRBJ2-7 fits better; the J call may be wrong. This CDR3 is 12 amino acids long. The germline V gene has CDR1 SNHLY and CDR2 FYNNEI.

The V and J genes are TRBV2 and TRBJ2-2; D might be TRBD1 (6 bases). The CDR3 has 13 residues. The V end was cut by 7 bases, the J end by 5 bases, with 11 bases between. Germline-derived CDR1 and CDR2 are SNHLY and FYNNEI. This chain's CDR3 is CASKDSTTGELFF. DNA of the CDR3: TGTGCCAGCAAGGACAGCACGACCGGGGAGCTGTTTTTT.

This chain joins TRBV5-5 and TRBJ1-4, with a weak D call TRBD1 (6 bases). The V gene lost 7 bases and the J gene lost 8 bases, with 18 bases spanning the gap. Germline values: CDR1 SGHKS, CDR2 YYEKEE (reference sequence). The CDR3 spans 14 residues. The CDR3 nucleotides read TGTGCCAGCCTCCGGACAGCAGCGGACGAAAAACTGTTTTTT. Translating gives CASLRTAADEKLFF.

This clone was seen a single time. The rearrangement joins TRBV28 to TRBJ1-2, with D maybe TRBD1 (6 bases). The CDR3 length is 14 residues. V was clipped by 3 bases and J by 5 bases, with 13 bases between them. From germline, CDR1 is MDHEN and CDR2 SYDVKM. The CDR3 nucleotides are TGTGCCAGCAGTTTTCTCGGACAGAAATATGGCTACACCTTC. It specifies CASSFLGQKYGYTF.

The chain couples TRBV7-9 to TRBJ2-1, with 8 bases aligning to TRBD1. Germline V CDR1 and CDR2: SEHNR, FQNEAQ (reference sequence). The CDR3 contains 17 residues. Germline trimming cut 2 bases from V and 4 bases from J; bases unmatched to any gene: 10. The CDR3 nucleotides read TGTGCCAGCAGCTTACCCCGGCAGGGGGCCGGGTACAATGAGCAGTTCTTC. Amino acids: CASSLPRQGAGYNEQFF.

This chain joins TRBV5-4 and TRBJ2-1; 12 bases are shared with TRBD1. The CDR3 is 12 residues long. V dropped 4 bases and J dropped 15; count of bases not matched to a gene: 5. Germline V CDR1 and CDR2: SGHNT, YYREEE (reference sequence). This chain's CDR3 is CASSMGQGARFF. The CDR3 nucleotides read TGTGCCAGCAGCATGGGACAGGGGGCCCGGTTCTTC.

The V gene is TRBV6-1, the J gene TRBJ1-2; D is possibly TRBD1 (6 bases). CDR1 is MNHNS, CDR2 SASEGT, per germline. Trimming pared 6 bases from V and 3 bases from J, leaving 11 bases between. This CDR3 has 13 amino acids. The CDR3 DNA sequence: TGTGCCAGCAGAACAGGGTTCGACTATGGCTACACCTTC. Protein: CASRTGFDYGYTF.

With respect to this clone: Within the sample, other DNA sequences also encode this same CDR3. This chain uses TRBV7-9 with TRBJ2-7, with TRBD2 as a possible D gene (7 bases). V was cut by 5 bases and J by 1 base, with 12 bases left in between. Germline values: CDR1 SEHNR, CDR2 FQNEAQ (reference sequence). This CDR3 has 14 amino acids. The CDR3 DNA reads as TGTGCCAGCAGCCTGGGGGGGGCGTCCTACGAGCAGTACTTC. This gives the protein CASSLGGASYEQYF.

This chain connects TRBV9 to TRBJ1-3, with D unresolved. CDR3 size: 14 residues. Germline CDR1 SGDLS, CDR2 YYNGEE. Trimming cost V 4 bases and J 0 bases, with 8 bases left between them. CDR3 nucleotides: TGTGCCAGCAGCCCCCCGAGCTCTGGAAACACCATATATTTT. Translation: CASSPPSSGNTIYF. Together with reference TRBV9 and TRBJ1-3, the CDR3 gives the full variable domain: DSGVTQTPKHLITATGQRVTLRCSPRSGDLSVYWYQQSLDQGLQFLIQYYNGEERAKGNILERFSAQQFPDLHSELNLSSLELGDSALYFCASSPPSSGNTIYFGEGSWLTVV.

This rearrangement joins TRBV5-4 to TRBJ2-7; TRBD1 matches 12 bases. The germline V gene encodes CDR1 SGHNT and CDR2 YYREEE (reference sequence). With 5 bases clipped from V and 6 bases from J, the junction kept 9 bases outside the gene matches. The CDR3 has 15 residues. CDR3 sequence reads: CASSPPGQGAREQYF. The CDR3 DNA follows: TGTGCCAGCAGTCCACCGGGACAGGGGGCGCGCGAGCAGTACTTC.

V and J are TRBV21-1 and TRBJ1-4. TRBV21-1 corresponds to a pseudogene. This CDR3 has 15 amino acids. For the CDR3, the DNA is TGTGCCAGCAGCAAAGCAGGGAGTCCTACGGAAAAACTGTTTTTT. This sequence encodes CASSKAGSPTEKLFF.

V is TRBV7-2 and J is TRBJ1-1; D is uncertain. The CDR3 loop spans 15 amino acids. Trimming cost V 1 base and J 0 bases, with 9 bases left between them. From germline, CDR1 is SGHTA and CDR2 FQGNSA. CDR3 residues: CASSLGRNLNTEAFF. The DNA of the CDR3 is TGTGCCAGCAGCTTAGGCCGTAACTTGAACACTGAAGCTTTCTTT.

The chain employs TRBV7-6 and TRBJ1-2, with D maybe TRBD1 (6 bases). V was cut by 5 bases and J by 3 bases, with 16 bases left in between. The CDR3 totals 15 residues. Germline CDR1 is SGHVS and CDR2 is FNYEAQ. The CDR3 DNA is TGTGCCAGCAGCCGGGTGTTGGGGGCGGACTATGGCTACACCTTC. Translating it yields CASSRVLGADYGYTF.

V is TRBV9 and J is TRBJ2-1; 9 bases fit TRBD2. The CDR3 consists of 13 residues. CDR1 SGDLS and CDR2 YYNGEE come from the germline V gene. After removal of 4 bases from V and 9 bases from J, the junction contained 5 bases not matched to a gene. The CDR3 here is CASSLGAGGEQFF. The CDR3 DNA sequence: TGTGCCAGCAGCTTGGGAGCGGGAGGTGAGCAGTTCTTC.

The V call is TRBV9, the J call TRBJ2-3; 8 bases agree with TRBD1. V gave up 1 base and J gave up 0 bases; unmatched junction bases: 10. CDR3 length: 18 amino acids. Germline V lookup: CDR1 SGDLS, CDR2 YYNGEE. As DNA, the CDR3 is TGTGCCAGCAGCGTACACCTTACAGGGGGAATTAGCACAGATACGCAGTATTTT. Amino acid sequence: CASSVHLTGGISTDTQYF.

The chain has TRBV27 and TRBJ2-1, with TRBD2 as a possible D gene (6 bases). The germline V gene encodes CDR1 MNHEY and CDR2 SMNVEV (reference sequence). The CDR3 spans 14 residues. The V gene lost 2 bases and the J gene lost 5 bases, with 10 bases spanning the gap. The DNA of the CDR3 is TGTGCCAGCAGTTTACGAGGGAGGAACAATGAGCAGTTCTTC. Its translation is CASSLRGRNNEQFF.

The rearrangement links TRBV18 to TRBJ1-2; tentatively, D is TRBD1 (5 bases). V lost 0 bases and J 3 bases, leaving 11 bases between the germline ends. CDR3 size: 15 residues. Germline V gene lookup returns CDR1 KGHSH and CDR2 LQKENI. The CDR3 protein is CASSPPSDTHYGYTF. CDR3 bases: TGTGCCAGCTCACCACCGTCGGACACGCACTATGGCTACACCTTC.

V gene TRBV4-1 combines with J gene TRBJ1-2; D call uncertain. CDR1 and CDR2 (germline): MGHRA, YSYEKL. V was shortened by 1 base and J by 2 bases, with 11 bases between the two germline ends. The CDR3 contains 15 residues. The CDR3 region is CASSQAIEMNYGYTF. CDR3 bases: TGCGCCAGCAGCCAAGCTATTGAGATGAACTATGGCTACACCTTC.

This chain links TRBV2 with TRBJ1-3; TRBD1 might be the D (5 bases). Germline values: CDR1 SNHLY, CDR2 FYNNEI. The CDR3 is 15 residues long. V was trimmed by 4 bases and J by 2 bases, leaving 12 bases between them. The CDR3 DNA reads as TGTGCCAGCAGTGGGGGGGATTGGGCTGGAAACACCATATATTTT. Translated: CASSGGDWAGNTIYF.

This chain links TRBV11-2 with TRBJ1-2; tentatively, D is TRBD1 (6 bases). Germline V gene lookup returns CDR1 SGHAT and CDR2 FQNNGV. The CDR3 consists of 14 residues. The V gene lost 1 base and the J gene lost 1 base, with 7 bases spanning the gap. This chain's CDR3 is CASSLADSNYGYTF. The CDR3 DNA sequence: TGTGCCAGCAGCTTAGCGGACAGTAACTATGGCTACACCTTC.